The 24 T cell receptor beta chains in this list originate from one sample, sequenced in a study of T cell repertoires in cytomegalovirus infection. TCRdb re-called the reads through MiXCR, storing one row per CDR3 protein. Counted here are 250,000 or so distinct CDR3 sequences, 10% to 15% occurring once; the ten biggest clones make up 1.5% to 2%. The specimen was PBMCs. All receptors come from a human donor in good health (CMV status not recorded). Some clones in this sample may be carry-over from other donors' samples.

This chain connects TRBV29-1 to TRBJ2-7; D is unclear. The CDR3 runs to 11 residues. Germline V gene data show CDR1 as SQVTM and CDR2 as ANQGSEA. Deletions cut 7 bases from V and 7 bases from J, with 14 bases between. CDR3 DNA: TGCAGCGCAGGCGCCTTGGGGGAGCAGTACTTC. Amino acid sequence: CSAGALGEQYF.

This clonotype was observed at least ten times. The chain carries TRBV6-2 or TRBV6-3 and TRBJ2-1; D is uncertain. The germline V gene encodes CDR1 MNHEY and CDR2 SVGEGT. The CDR3 totals 13 residues. Trimming took 6 bases from V and 5 from J, leaving 11 bases between them. This CDR3 reads CASSPPYNNEQFF. CDR3 bases: TGTGCCAGCAGCCCCCCCTATAACAATGAGCAGTTCTTC.

The sample holds many counts of this clonotype. The V gene is TRBV7-3, the J gene TRBJ1-1; 8 nucleotides align to TRBD1. CDR1 and CDR2 from the germline V gene are SGHTA and FQGTGA. The CDR3 has 14 residues. Unmatched junction bases numbered 0, after V lost 2 bases and J lost 1 base. The CDR3 sequence: CASSLGTGNTEAFF. In nucleotides, the CDR3 is TGTGCCAGCAGCTTAGGGACAGGGAACACTGAAGCTTTCTTT.

This clonotype was seen a few times. This sequence joins TRBV11-3 and TRBJ2-7, with D perhaps given as TRBD1 or TRBD2 (5 bases each). Deletions cut 3 bases from V and 2 bases from J, with 11 bases between. This CDR3 is 14 amino acids long. Germline CDR1 SGHNT, CDR2 YENEEA. CDR3 DNA sequence: TGTGCCAGCAGCTTCCGGAGAGGGGCCTACGAGCAGTACTTC. This encodes CASSFRRGAYEQYF.

V and J are TRBV12-3 or TRBV12-4 and TRBJ2-3, with TRBD2 matching 15 bases. V was pared by 6 bases and J by 9 bases, with 7 bases of the junction left unmatched. The length of the CDR3 is 15 residues. The CDR3 protein is CASRPGLAGGQTQYF. Here the CDR3 DNA reads TGTGCCAGCAGGCCGGGACTAGCGGGGGGTCAAACGCAGTATTTT.

This clonotype was found many times. The rearrangement uses TRBV6-2 or TRBV6-3 and TRBJ2-1; TRBD1 might be the D (5 bases). The germline gives CDR1 MNHEY, CDR2 SVGEGT. Trimming left V 6 bases short and J 7 bases short, with 19 bases between. The CDR3 consists of 15 residues. As DNA, the CDR3 is TGTGCCAGCAGCCGATTAAACAGGTTTTCGAATGAGCAGTTCTTC. Translation: CASSRLNRFSNEQFF.

In its sample, this clonotype was seen a few times. The chain joins TRBV28 to TRBJ2-5, with 9 nucleotides matching TRBD1. V lost 4 bases, J lost 5 bases, and 5 bases stayed unmatched. The CDR3 has 14 amino acids. CDR1 is MDHEN and CDR2 is SYDVKM in the germline V gene. This CDR3 is CASSSQGAGETQYF. CDR3 DNA: TGTGCCAGCAGTTCACAGGGGGCAGGCGAGACCCAGTACTTC.

This rearrangement joins TRBV19 to TRBJ2-1; TRBD2 aligns across 11 bases. Germline lookup yields CDR1 LNHDA and CDR2 SQIVND (reference sequence). The ends lost 5 bases at V and 0 bases at J; junction bases unmatched: 9. This CDR3 comprises 18 residues. The CDR3 nucleotides read TGTGCCAGTAGTGACCTAGCGGGGGGCCGGCGCTCCTACAATGAGCAGTTCTTC. Translated, it gives CASSDLAGGRRSYNEQFF.

Notes on this clonotype: Being one base from a much bigger clone, this may be a read error. The chain combines TRBV7-2 with TRBJ2-5; D is ambiguous. V was shortened by 2 bases and J by 2 bases, with 15 bases between the two germline ends. This CDR3 is built from 16 residues. Looked up from germline, CDR1 is SGHTA and CDR2 is FQGNSA. CDR3 amino acids: CTSSLLSTVEQETQYF. Written as DNA, the CDR3 is TGTACCAGCAGCTTACTCTCTACAGTGGAACAAGAGACCCAGTACTTC.

This clonotype appeared many times. The chain has TRBV7-8 and TRBJ1-4, with a tentative D call TRBD1 (5 bases). V was trimmed by 1 base and J by 5 bases, leaving 8 bases between them. Looked up from germline, CDR1 is SGHVS and CDR2 is FQNEAQ. The CDR3 has 14 amino acids. For the CDR3, the DNA is TGTGCCAGCAGCTTAGGGGGCAGAAATGAAAAACTGTTTTTT. Its protein product is CASSLGGRNEKLFF. Supplemented by reference TRBV7-8 and TRBJ1-4, the full variable domain reads GAGVSQSPRYKVAKRGQDVALRCDPISGHVSLFWYQQALGQGPEFLTYFQNEAQLDKSGLPSDRFFAERPEGSVSTLKIQRTQQEDSAVYLCASSLGGRNEKLFFGSGTQLSVL.

This clonotype was recorded at least ten times. V is TRBV28 and J is TRBJ2-2; D gene unclear. The CDR3 loop spans 12 amino acids. Trimming took off 2 bases at V and 4 bases at J, with 2 bases between the two ends. The germline V gene encodes CDR1 MDHEN and CDR2 SYDVKM. CDR3 loop: CASSLPTGELFF. CDR3 in DNA: TGTGCCAGCAGTTTACCCACCGGGGAGCTGTTTTTT. The complete variable domain, with remaining parts taken from reference TRBV28 and TRBJ2-2, reads DVKVTQSSRYLVKRTGEKVFLECVQDMDHENMFWYRQDPGLGLRLIYFSYDVKMKEKGDIPEGYSVSREKKERFSLILESASTNQTSMYLCASSLPTGELFFGEGSRLTVL.

This clonotype has a count of ten or more. The gene calls are TRBV28 and TRBJ2-1; no clear D gene. The CDR3 spans 15 residues. Per the germline V gene, CDR1 is MDHEN and CDR2 is SYDVKM. Trimming removed 7 bases from V and 6 bases from J, with 19 bases in between. This chain's CDR3 is CASTNPGYSFNEQFF. The DNA for the CDR3 is TGTGCCAGCACCAACCCGGGTTATAGCTTCAATGAGCAGTTCTTC.

The chain couples TRBV15 to TRBJ1-6; 10 positions match TRBD1. The CDR3 extends over 16 amino acids. V gave up 8 bases and J gave up 4 bases; unmatched junction bases: 8. Germline loops: CDR1 LNHNV, CDR2 YYDKDF (reference sequence). This CDR3 reads CATRGDRGVYNSPLHF. The CDR3 DNA reads as TGTGCCACCCGGGGGGACAGGGGAGTTTATAATTCACCCCTCCACTTT.

This clonotype was seen repeatedly, ten times or more. The CDR3 reads CASSLTGGSGELFF. The CDR3 DNA is TGTGCCAGCAGTCTGACAGGGGGCTCCGGGGAGCTGTTTTTT. The V gene is TRBV12-3 or TRBV12-4, the J gene TRBJ2-2; the match to TRBD1 covers 10 bases. The V gene end was trimmed by 5 bases and the J gene end by 6 bases; junction bases not matched to a gene: 3. The CDR3 contains 14 residues.

This clonotype was counted many times. V gene TRBV19 combines with J gene TRBJ2-7; D might be TRBD1 (5 bases). Trimming cost V 6 bases and J 5 bases, with 17 bases left between them. This CDR3 region has 14 residues. Germline V lookup: CDR1 LNHDA, CDR2 SQIVND (reference sequence). The CDR3 DNA reads as TGTGCCAGTAGCACCGGGCCCCAAGGGGACGAGCAGTACTTC. This sequence encodes CASSTGPQGDEQYF.

This clonotype appeared many times. This chain uses TRBV29-1 with TRBJ2-2; TRBD2 might be the D (5 bases). The CDR3 is 13 residues long. Germline V gene lookup returns CDR1 SQVTM and CDR2 ANQGSEA. Trimming took off 6 bases at V and 8 bases at J, with 16 bases between the two ends. CDR3 sequence reads: CSVGEIKRGELFF. CDR3 coding DNA: TGCAGCGTCGGGGAAATAAAGAGGGGGGAGCTGTTTTTT.

This clonotype was recorded at least ten times. The chain employs TRBV7-2 and TRBJ2-1; either TRBD1 or TRBD2 may supply D (5 bases each). The CDR3 length is 13 residues. CDR1 is SGHTA and CDR2 is FQGNSA in the germline V gene. V was pared by 5 bases and J by 9 bases, with 14 bases between. Here the CDR3 reads CASSRDGRGEQFF. The CDR3 DNA sequence: TGTGCCAGCAGCCGGGACGGTCGTGGTGAGCAGTTCTTC.

This clonotype was picked up a small number of times. The chain couples TRBV12-3 or TRBV12-4 to TRBJ2-6; possibly TRBD2 for D (5 bases). This CDR3 spans 16 amino acids. Trimming cost V 11 bases and J 1 base, with 18 bases left between them. CDR3 protein: CAAYGMGDSGANVLTF. The CDR3 DNA reads as TGTGCCGCCTACGGGATGGGTGATTCTGGGGCCAACGTCCTGACTTTC.

As for this clonotype: The junction departs from the called germline gene at one end, perhaps through a read error. The V call is TRBV29-1, the J call TRBJ1-3, with D unclear. This CDR3 has 12 amino acids. Germline CDR1 and CDR2: SQVTM and ANQGSEA. CDR3 in amino acids: CSGEDYGNTIYF. The CDR3 DNA is TGCAGCGGTGAAGACTATGGAAACACCATATATTTT.

This clonotype occurred a few times. The chain has TRBV19 and TRBJ2-7, with 9 bases matching TRBD2. CDR3 length equals 16 residues. Trimming cost V 6 bases and J 0 bases; bases outside gene matches: 9. CDR1 and CDR2 from the germline V gene are LNHDA and SQIVND (reference sequence). CDR3 sequence (DNA): TGTGCCAGTAGCACCTTAGCGGGAGTACGCTCCTACGAGCAGTACTTC. Translation: CASSTLAGVRSYEQYF.

The sample holds many counts of this clonotype. The chain combines TRBV7-2 with TRBJ1-2, with D possibly TRBD1 on 6 matching bases. Germline assignment: CDR1 SGHTA and CDR2 FQGNSA. V was pared by 1 base and J by 6 bases, with 12 bases between. The CDR3 has 14 residues. In DNA form, the CDR3 reads TGTGCCAGCAGCTTAGTGGGGGCCGGGAATGGCTACACCTTC. Its translation is CASSLVGAGNGYTF.

J is TRBJ2-7 and V is TRBV20-1; tentative D call: TRBD2 (6 bases). This CDR3 contains 15 residues. Trimming removed 1 base at V and 4 bases at J, with 17 bases between. Germline V gives CDR1 DFQATT, CDR2 SNEGSKA (reference sequence). CDR3 sequence (DNA): TGCAGTGCTAGAGTGGCAGGGAGGAACTATTACGAGCAGTACTTC. Translating gives CSARVAGRNYYEQYF.

This clonotype was seen repeatedly, ten times or more. The chain joins TRBV7-3 to TRBJ2-5; D may be TRBD1 or TRBD2 (6 bases each). This CDR3 region has 15 residues. The V and J ends lost 2 bases and 4 bases respectively, with 14 bases between them. Germline values: CDR1 SGHTA, CDR2 FQGTGA. The CDR3 protein is CASSLYPGARETQYF. The CDR3, as DNA: TGTGCCAGCAGCTTATATCCGGGGGCGAGAGAGACCCAGTACTTC.

The rearrangement links TRBV2 to TRBJ2-3, with a weak D call TRBD1 (5 bases). CDR3 length: 15 amino acids. V lost 7 bases and J lost 2, with 16 bases in between. Germline CDR1 SNHLY, CDR2 FYNNEI. This CDR3 reads CASIAAGWNTDTQYF. The CDR3, as DNA: TGTGCCAGCATTGCTGCAGGGTGGAACACAGATACGCAGTATTTT.